This T cell receptor (beta chain) stems from a study of monozygotic twins with inflammatory bowel disease. Points from the study as a whole: Repertoire likeness was no different across concordant and discordant twins, perhaps owing to restricted power. Using the inverse Simpson index, IBD patients had lower TCRbeta diversity than healthy co-twins.

The germline V gene has CDR1 LGHNA and CDR2 YSLEER. The CDR3 is made up of 15 amino acids. For this clonotype: Antigen specificity is unknown.

The authors ran two nested PCRs of approximately 17 and 9 cycles on TCRalpha and TCRbeta cDNA. From the 5' RACE reads, TCRdb lists one entry per CDR3 protein and no DNA. The specimen's table records 200,000 to 250,000 distinct CDR3 sequences. The sample comprised blood. V usage is TRBV4-3 and J usage is TRBJ2-3; TCRdb reports TRBD1, a call that lacks DNA to check it against. The receptor's source is a human donor with ulcerative colitis or Crohn's disease, or a healthy co-twin of an affected twin (not recorded which). This chain's CDR3 is CASRRGQGATDTQYF.